This T cell receptor beta chain was identified during a study of shared clonotypes between healthy human individuals. Terminally differentiated effector memory CD45RA+ cells were excluded by CCR7 positive selection of CD45RO-negative cells. TCRdb's table, derived via immunoSEQ multiplex PCR, lists solely in-frame clones and lacks some. The table records roughly 2,000,000 clones, just under 95% of them present only once. The sequence was collected from a man between 18 and 35 years old in good health. Sample: naive CD8+ T cells sorted from blood.

Written as DNA, the CDR3 is TGTGCCAGCAGTGACCTCTCGACAGGGTGGACAGAGACCCAGTACTTC. It is translated as CASSDLSTGWTETQYF. The V gene is TRBV27, the J gene TRBJ2-5; 7 bases agree with TRBD1. Looked up from germline, CDR1 is MNHEY and CDR2 is SMNVEV (reference sequence). The CDR3 spans 16 residues. V lost 5 bases and J lost 4; bases outside the gene matches: 13.